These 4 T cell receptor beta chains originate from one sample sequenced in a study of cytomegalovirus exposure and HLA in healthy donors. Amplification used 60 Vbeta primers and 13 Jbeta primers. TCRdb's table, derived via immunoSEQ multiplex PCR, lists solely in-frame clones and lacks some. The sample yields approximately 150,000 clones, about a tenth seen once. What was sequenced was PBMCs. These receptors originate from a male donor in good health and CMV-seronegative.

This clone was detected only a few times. CDR3 DNA: TGTGCCAGCAGCCAAGATAGACAGGGGTACGAGCAGTACTTC. The encoded protein is CASSQDRQGYEQYF. The chain recombines TRBV4-2 with TRBJ2-7, with 8 positions matching TRBD1. V shed 0 bases, J shed 4 bases, and the junction held 2 bases outside the gene matches. Germline values: CDR1 LGHNA, CDR2 YNFKEQ. This CDR3 is 14 amino acids long.

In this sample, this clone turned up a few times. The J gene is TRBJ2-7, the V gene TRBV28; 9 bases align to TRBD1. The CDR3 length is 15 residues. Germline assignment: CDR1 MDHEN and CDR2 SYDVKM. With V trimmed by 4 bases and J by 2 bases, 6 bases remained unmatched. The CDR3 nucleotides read TGTGCCAGCAGTTCGCCGGGACAGGGAACCTACGAGCAGTACTTC. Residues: CASSSPGQGTYEQYF.

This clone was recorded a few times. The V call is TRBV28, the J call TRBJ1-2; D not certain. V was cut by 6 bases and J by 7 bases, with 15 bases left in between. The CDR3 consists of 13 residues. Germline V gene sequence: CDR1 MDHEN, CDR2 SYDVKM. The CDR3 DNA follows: TGTGCCAGCAGCCCCAAACCATCCGGTGGCTACACCTTC. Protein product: CASSPKPSGGYTF.

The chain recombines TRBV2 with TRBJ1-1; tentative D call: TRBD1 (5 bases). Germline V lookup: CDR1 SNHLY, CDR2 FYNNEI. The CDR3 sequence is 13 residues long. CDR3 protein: CSTIQEGNTEAFF. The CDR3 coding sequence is TGTAGTACGATACAGGAGGGGAACACTGAAGCTTTCTTT.